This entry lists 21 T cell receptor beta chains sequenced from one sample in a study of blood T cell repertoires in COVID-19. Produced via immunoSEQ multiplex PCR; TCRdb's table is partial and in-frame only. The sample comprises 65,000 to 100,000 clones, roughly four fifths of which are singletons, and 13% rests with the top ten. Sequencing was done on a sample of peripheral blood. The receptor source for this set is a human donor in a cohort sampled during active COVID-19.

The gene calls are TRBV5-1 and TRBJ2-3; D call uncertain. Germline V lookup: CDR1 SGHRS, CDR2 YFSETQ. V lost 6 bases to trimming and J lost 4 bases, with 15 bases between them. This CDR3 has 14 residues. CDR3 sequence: CASMYNAISDTQYF. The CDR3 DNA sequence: TGCGCCAGCATGTACAACGCCATTTCAGATACGCAGTATTTT.

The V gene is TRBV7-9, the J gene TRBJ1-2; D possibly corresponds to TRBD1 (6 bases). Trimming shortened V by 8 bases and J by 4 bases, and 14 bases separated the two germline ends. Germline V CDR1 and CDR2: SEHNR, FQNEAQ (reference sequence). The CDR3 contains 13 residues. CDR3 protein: CASGNRAGYGYTF. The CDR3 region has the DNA TGTGCCAGCGGGAACAGGGCGGGCTATGGCTACACCTTC.

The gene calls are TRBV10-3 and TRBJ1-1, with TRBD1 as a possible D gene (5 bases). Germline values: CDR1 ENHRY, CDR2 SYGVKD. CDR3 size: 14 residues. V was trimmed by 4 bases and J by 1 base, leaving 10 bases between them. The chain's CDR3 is CAISVGQKNTEAFF. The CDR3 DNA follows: TGTGCCATCAGTGTGGGGCAGAAGAACACTGAAGCTTTCTTT.

Written as DNA, the CDR3 is TGCGCCAGCAGTGAGGACGGGAGGAGAGACTACAATGAGCAGTTCTTC. This codes for CASSEDGRRDYNEQFF. The rearrangement joins TRBV10-2 to TRBJ2-1; 7 positions agree with TRBD2. This CDR3 spans 16 amino acids. The germline V gene has CDR1 WSHSY and CDR2 SAAADI. J lost 3 bases, V lost 2 bases, and 7 bases had no gene match.

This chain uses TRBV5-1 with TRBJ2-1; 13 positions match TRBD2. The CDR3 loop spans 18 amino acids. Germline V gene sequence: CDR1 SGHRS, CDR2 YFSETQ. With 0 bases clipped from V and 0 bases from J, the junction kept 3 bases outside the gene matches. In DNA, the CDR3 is TGCGCCAGCAGCTTGGGTACTAGCGGGGGGGCCTCCTACAATGAGCAGTTCTTC. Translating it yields CASSLGTSGGASYNEQFF.

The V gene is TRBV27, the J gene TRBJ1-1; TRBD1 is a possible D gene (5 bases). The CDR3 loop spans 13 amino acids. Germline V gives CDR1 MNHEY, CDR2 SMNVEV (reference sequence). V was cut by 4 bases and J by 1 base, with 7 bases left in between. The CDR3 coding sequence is TGTGCCAGCAGTTGGGGCGGGAACACTGAAGCTTTCTTT. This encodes CASSWGGNTEAFF.

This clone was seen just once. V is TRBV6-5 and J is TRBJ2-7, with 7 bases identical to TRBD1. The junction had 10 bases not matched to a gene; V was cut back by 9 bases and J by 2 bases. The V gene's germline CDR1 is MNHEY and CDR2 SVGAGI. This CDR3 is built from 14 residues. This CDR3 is CASRQGTPPYEQYF. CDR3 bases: TGTGCCAGTAGACAGGGAACCCCTCCCTACGAGCAGTACTTC.

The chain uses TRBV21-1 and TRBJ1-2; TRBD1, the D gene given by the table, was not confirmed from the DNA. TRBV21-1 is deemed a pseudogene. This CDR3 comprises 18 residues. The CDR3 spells CASSKKRGGGQGADGYTF. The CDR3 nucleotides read TGTGCCAGCAGCAAAAAAAGAGGGGGAGGACAGGGGGCCGATGGCTACACCTTC.

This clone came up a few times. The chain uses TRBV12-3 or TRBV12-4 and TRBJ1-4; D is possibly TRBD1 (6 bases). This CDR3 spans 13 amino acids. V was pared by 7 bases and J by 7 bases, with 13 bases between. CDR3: CASTGGRGEKLFF. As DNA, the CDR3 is TGTGCCAGCACCGGGGGGCGAGGTGAAAAACTGTTTTTT.

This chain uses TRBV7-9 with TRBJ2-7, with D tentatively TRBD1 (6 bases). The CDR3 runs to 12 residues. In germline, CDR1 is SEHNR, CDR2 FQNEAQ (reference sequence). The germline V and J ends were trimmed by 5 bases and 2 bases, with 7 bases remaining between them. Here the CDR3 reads CASSAGAYEQYF. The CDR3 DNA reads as TGTGCCAGCAGCGCAGGGGCCTACGAGCAGTACTTC.

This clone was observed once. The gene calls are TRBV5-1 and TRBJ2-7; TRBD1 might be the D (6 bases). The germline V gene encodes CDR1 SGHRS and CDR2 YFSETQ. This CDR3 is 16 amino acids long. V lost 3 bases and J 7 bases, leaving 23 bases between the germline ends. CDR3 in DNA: TGCGCCAGCAGCTGGGGGACGTCAGGGGTAACGGAGGAGCAGTACTTC. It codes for CASSWGTSGVTEEQYF.

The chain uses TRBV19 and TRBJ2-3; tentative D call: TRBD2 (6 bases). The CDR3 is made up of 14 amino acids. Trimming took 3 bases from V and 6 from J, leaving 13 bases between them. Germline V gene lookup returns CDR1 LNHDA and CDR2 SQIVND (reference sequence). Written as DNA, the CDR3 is TGTGCCAGTAGTATGGTATCCGGGGGTGATACGCAGTATTTT. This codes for CASSMVSGGDTQYF.

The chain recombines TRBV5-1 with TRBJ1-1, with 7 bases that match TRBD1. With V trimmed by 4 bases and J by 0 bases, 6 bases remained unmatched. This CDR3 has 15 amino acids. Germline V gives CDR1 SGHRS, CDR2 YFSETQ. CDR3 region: CASSAGTAMNTEAFF. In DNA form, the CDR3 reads TGCGCCAGCAGCGCCGGGACAGCCATGAACACTGAAGCTTTCTTT.

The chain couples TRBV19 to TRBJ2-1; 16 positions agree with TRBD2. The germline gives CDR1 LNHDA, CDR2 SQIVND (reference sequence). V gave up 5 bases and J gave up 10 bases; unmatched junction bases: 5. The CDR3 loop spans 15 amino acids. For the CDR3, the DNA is TGTGCCAGTAGTGCGGGACTAGCGGGGGGGGAGGAGCAGTTCTTC. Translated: CASSAGLAGGEEQFF.

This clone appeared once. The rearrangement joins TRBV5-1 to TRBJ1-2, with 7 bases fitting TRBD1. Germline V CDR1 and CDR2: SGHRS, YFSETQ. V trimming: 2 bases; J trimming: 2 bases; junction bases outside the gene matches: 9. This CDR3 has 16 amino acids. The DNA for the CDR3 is TGCGCCAGCAGCTTAGAGGGGGCTTTCGTGAACTATGGCTACACCTTC. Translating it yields CASSLEGAFVNYGYTF.

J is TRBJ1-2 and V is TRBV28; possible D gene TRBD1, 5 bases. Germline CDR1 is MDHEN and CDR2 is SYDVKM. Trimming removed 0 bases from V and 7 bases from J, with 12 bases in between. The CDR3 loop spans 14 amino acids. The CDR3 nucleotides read TGTGCCAGCAGTTTATGGGGGCAGGGTGGTGGCTACACCTTC. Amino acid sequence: CASSLWGQGGGYTF.

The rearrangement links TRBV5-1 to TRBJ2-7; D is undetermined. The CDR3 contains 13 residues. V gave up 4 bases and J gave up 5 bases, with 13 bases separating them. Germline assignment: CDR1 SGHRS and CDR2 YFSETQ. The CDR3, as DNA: TGCGCCAGCAGCAACTTAGTACCCGACGAGCAGTACTTC. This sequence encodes CASSNLVPDEQYF.

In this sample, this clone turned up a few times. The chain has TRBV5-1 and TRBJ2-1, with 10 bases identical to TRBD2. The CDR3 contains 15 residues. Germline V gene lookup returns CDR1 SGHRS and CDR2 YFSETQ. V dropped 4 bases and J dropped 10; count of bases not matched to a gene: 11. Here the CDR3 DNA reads TGCGCCAGCAGCCCTAGCGGGGGCCTCCTCGACGAGCAGTTCTTC. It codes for CASSPSGGLLDEQFF.

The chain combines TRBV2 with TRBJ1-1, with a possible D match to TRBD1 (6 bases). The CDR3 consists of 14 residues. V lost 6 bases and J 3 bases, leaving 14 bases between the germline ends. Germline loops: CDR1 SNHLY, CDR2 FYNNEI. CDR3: CASRGRTVYTEAFF. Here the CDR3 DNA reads TGTGCCAGCAGGGGACGGACAGTTTACACTGAAGCTTTCTTT.

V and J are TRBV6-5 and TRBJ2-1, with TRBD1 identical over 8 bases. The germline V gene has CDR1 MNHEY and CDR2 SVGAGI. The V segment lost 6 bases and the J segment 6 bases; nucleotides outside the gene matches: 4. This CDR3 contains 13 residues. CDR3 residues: CASSWDRTNEQFF. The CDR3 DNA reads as TGTGCCAGCAGCTGGGACAGGACCAATGAGCAGTTCTTC.

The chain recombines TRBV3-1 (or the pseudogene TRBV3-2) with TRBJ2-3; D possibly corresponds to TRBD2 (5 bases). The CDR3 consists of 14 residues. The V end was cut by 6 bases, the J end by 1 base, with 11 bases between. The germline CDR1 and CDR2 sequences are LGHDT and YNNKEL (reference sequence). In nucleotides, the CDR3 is TGTGCCAGCAGGAAGAACGGGGGCACAGATACGCAGTATTTT. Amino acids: CASRKNGGTDTQYF.